The 10 T cell receptor beta chains below were found in one sample sequenced in a study of shared clonotypes between healthy human individuals. TCRdb keeps only in-frame clones here, not all; method: immunoSEQ multiplex PCR. The table shows about 2.4 million clones, with 90% to 95% occurring only once. The sample taken for sequencing was naive CD4+ T cells from PBMCs. Noted subset: CD45RA+ positively selected. The receptor set was obtained from a man aged 18 to 29 in good health. Some clones in this sample may be carry-over from other donors' samples.

This CDR3 is CASSRATGDTIFATNEKLFF. The CDR3 nucleotides are TGTGCCAGCAGCCGGGCGACAGGGGATACTATCTTTGCAACTAATGAAAAACTGTTTTTT. V is TRBV4-2 and J is TRBJ1-4, with 8 bases identical to TRBD1. The CDR3 contains 20 residues. Germline values: CDR1 LGHNA, CDR2 YNFKEQ. V lost 4 bases and J lost 0; bases outside the gene matches: 16.

V and J are TRBV5-1 and TRBJ2-1; the match to TRBD2 covers 9 bases. V lost 4 bases, J lost 0 bases, and 14 bases stayed unmatched. This CDR3 has 19 residues. The V gene's germline CDR1 is SGHRS and CDR2 YFSETQ. The CDR3 DNA is TGCGCCAGCAGCCCCCCCCCACCTAGCGGGATTGACTCCTACAATGAGCAGTTCTTC. It yields the protein CASSPPPPSGIDSYNEQFF.

CDR3 residues: CASSYSGRAYEQYF. The CDR3, as DNA: TGTGCCAGCAGCTATAGCGGGAGGGCCTACGAGCAGTACTTC. The J gene is TRBJ2-7, the V gene TRBV14; TRBD2 matches at 11 bases. J was trimmed by 2 bases and V by 5 bases; bases with no gene match: 2. This CDR3 contains 14 residues. CDR1 and CDR2 (germline): SGHDN, FVKESK.

As for this clone: Other DNA sequences of this sample code for an identical CDR3. The chain is built from TRBV28 and TRBJ1-5; tentatively, D is TRBD1 (5 bases). V gave up 5 bases and J gave up 3 bases, with 14 bases separating them. This CDR3 has 15 residues. CDR1 is MDHEN and CDR2 is SYDVKM in the germline V gene. The DNA for the CDR3 is TGTGCCAGCAGTCTGGCCGGGGACTCCAATCAGCCCCAGCATTTT. As protein: CASSLAGDSNQPQHF.

This chain connects TRBV29-1 to TRBJ1-1; 7 positions agree with TRBD1. V was clipped by 7 bases and J by 0 bases; unmatched bases: 14. Germline V CDR1 and CDR2: SQVTM, ANQGSEA. The CDR3 runs 16 residues. The DNA for the CDR3 is TGCAGCGCCGCCGGAGGGACAGTAAATATGAACACTGAAGCTTTCTTT. Protein sequence: CSAAGGTVNMNTEAFF.

This clone is a singleton in its sample. This sample also contains other DNA sequences that code for the same CDR3. V is TRBV6-5 and J is TRBJ2-7; weak D call: TRBD1 (6 bases). Looked up from germline, CDR1 is MNHEY and CDR2 is SVGAGI. The CDR3 has 15 amino acids. The V end lost 0 bases, the J end lost 0 bases, and 9 bases lay between the germline ends. CDR3 amino acids: CASSYSTGSSYEQYF. The CDR3 DNA is TGTGCCAGCAGTTACTCAACAGGGAGCTCCTACGAGCAGTACTTC.

The rearrangement links TRBV6-5 to TRBJ2-7; 9 positions agree with TRBD1. Germline trimming cut 0 bases from V and 1 base from J; bases unmatched to any gene: 4. The CDR3 consists of 16 residues. Germline V gene data show CDR1 as MNHEY and CDR2 as SVGAGI. The CDR3 nucleotides read TGTGCCAGCAGTTACTCAACTGGGACAGGGTCCTACGAGCAGTACTTC. Its protein product is CASSYSTGTGSYEQYF.

The chain is built from TRBV6-5 and TRBJ2-1; D assignment may be TRBD1 or TRBD2 (5 bases each). CDR3 length: 14 amino acids. Trimming shortened V by 0 bases and J by 5 bases, and 8 bases separated the two germline ends. Germline V gene lookup returns CDR1 MNHEY and CDR2 SVGAGI. The CDR3 here is CASSYSGANNEQFF. The DNA of the CDR3 is TGTGCCAGCAGTTACTCCGGGGCCAACAATGAGCAGTTCTTC.

CDR3 sequence: CASSLGTGGEGELFF. The CDR3 DNA reads TGCGCCAGCAGCCTCGGGACAGGGGGCGAGGGGGAGCTGTTTTTT. The genes are TRBV5-1 and TRBJ2-2, with 12 positions matching TRBD1. Germline V gene sequence: CDR1 SGHRS, CDR2 YFSETQ. Trimming at V came to 4 bases and at J to 8 bases, leaving 6 bases not matched to a gene. The CDR3 loop spans 15 amino acids.

The chain uses TRBV6-5 and TRBJ2-7, with D possibly matching TRBD1 (6 bases). Per the germline V gene, CDR1 is MNHEY and CDR2 is SVGAGI. With 7 bases removed from V and 6 bases from J, the gap between germline ends came to 22 bases. This CDR3 region has 15 residues. The CDR3 DNA follows: TGTGCCAGCACCCAAATCCGGCCGGTCAGGGGCGAGCAGTACTTC. This encodes CASTQIRPVRGEQYF.